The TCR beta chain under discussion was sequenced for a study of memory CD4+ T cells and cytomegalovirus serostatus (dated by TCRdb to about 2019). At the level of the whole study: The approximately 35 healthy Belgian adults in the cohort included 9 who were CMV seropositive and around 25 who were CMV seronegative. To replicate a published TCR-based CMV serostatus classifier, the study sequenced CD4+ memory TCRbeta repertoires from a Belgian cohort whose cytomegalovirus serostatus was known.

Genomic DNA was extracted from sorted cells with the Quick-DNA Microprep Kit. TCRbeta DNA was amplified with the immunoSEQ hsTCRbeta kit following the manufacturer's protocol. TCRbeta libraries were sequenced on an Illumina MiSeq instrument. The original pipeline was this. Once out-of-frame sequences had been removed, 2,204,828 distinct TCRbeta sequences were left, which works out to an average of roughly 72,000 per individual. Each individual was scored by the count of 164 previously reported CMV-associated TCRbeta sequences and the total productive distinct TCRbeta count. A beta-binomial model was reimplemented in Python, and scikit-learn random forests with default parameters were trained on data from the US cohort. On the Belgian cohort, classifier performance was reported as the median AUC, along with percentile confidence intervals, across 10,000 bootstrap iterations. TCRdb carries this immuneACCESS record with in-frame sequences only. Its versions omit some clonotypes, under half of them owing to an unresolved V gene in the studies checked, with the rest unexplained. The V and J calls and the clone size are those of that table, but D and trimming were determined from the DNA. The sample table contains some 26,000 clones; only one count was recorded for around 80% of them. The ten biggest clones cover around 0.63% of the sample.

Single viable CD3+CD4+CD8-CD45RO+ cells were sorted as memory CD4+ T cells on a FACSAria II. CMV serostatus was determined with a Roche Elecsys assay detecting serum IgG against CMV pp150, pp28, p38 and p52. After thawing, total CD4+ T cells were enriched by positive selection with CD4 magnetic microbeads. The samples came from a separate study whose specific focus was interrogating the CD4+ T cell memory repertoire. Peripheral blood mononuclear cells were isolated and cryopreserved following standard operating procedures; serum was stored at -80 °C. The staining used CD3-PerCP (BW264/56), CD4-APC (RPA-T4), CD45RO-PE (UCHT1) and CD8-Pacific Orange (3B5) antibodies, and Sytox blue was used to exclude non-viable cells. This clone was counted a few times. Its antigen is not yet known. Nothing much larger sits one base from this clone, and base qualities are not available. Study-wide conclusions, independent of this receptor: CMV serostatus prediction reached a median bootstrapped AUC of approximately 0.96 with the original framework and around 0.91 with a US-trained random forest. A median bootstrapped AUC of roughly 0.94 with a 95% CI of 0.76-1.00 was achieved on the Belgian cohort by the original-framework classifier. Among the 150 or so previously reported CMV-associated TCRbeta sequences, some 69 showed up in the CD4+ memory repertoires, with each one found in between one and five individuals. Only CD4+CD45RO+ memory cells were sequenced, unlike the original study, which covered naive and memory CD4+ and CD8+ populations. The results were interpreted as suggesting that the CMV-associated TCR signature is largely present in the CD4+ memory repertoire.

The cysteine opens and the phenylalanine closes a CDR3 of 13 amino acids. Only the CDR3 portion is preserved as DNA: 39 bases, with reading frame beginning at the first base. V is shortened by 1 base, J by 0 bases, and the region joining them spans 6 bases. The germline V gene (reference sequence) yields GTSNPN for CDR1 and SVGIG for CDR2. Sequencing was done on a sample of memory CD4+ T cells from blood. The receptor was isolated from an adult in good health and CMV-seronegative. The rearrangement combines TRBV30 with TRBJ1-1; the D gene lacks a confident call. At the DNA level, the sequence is TGTGCCTGGAGTGGCCATGTGAACACTGAAGCTTTCTTT. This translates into CAWSGHVNTEAFF.